These 5 T cell receptor beta chains were sequenced from one sample in a study of T cells after posttransplantation cyclophosphamide (dated by TCRdb to the mid-2010s). The library was obtained by the immunoSEQ multiplex PCR assay. Sourced from immuneACCESS, this table was stored by TCRdb with only in-frame sequences that have V and J called. A share of the clones is absent; for the studies checked, an unresolved V gene accounts for under half, and the remainder has no known explanation. The table shows 40,000 to 45,000 clones here, with no singletons. Approximately 2% of the sample belongs to the ten largest clones. Specimen: PBMCs. The receptors stem from a man in his forties in good health, CMV-negative, and a related stem cell transplant donor.

This clone was seen repeatedly, ten times or more. The genes are TRBV18 and TRBJ1-2; D call uncertain. V lost 1 base to trimming and J lost 6 bases, with 9 bases between them. Germline assignment: CDR1 KGHSH and CDR2 LQKENI. The CDR3 consists of 13 residues. The DNA for the CDR3 is TGTGCCAGCTCACCACTTGAGGGCAATGGCTACACCTTC. It specifies CASSPLEGNGYTF.

There are many counts of this clone. The chain couples TRBV12-5 to TRBJ2-3, with 7 bases aligning to TRBD1. The junction had 7 bases not matched to a gene; V was cut back by 1 base and J by 3 bases. Germline V CDR1 and CDR2: LGHNT, FRNRAP. The CDR3 runs to 16 residues. This CDR3 reads CASGLGDRDGTDTQYF. The CDR3 DNA reads as TGTGCTAGTGGTTTGGGCGACAGGGACGGGACAGATACGCAGTATTTT.

There are many counts of this clone. The rearrangement links TRBV14 to TRBJ1-1, with D perhaps TRBD1 (5 bases). CDR3 size: 13 residues. Per the germline V gene, CDR1 is SGHDN and CDR2 is FVKESK. With 3 bases removed from V and 4 bases from J, the gap between germline ends came to 9 bases. CDR3 sequence: CASSHLRGTEAFF. CDR3 sequence (DNA): TGTGCCAGCAGCCACTTAAGGGGCACTGAAGCTTTCTTT.

Many counts were recorded for this clone. This chain connects TRBV5-4 to TRBJ1-4; 7 bases map to TRBD1. In germline, CDR1 is SGHNT, CDR2 YYREEE (reference sequence). V was clipped by 0 bases and J by 7 bases; unmatched bases: 6. CDR3 length equals 15 residues. The CDR3 reads CASSLGGTAIEKLFF. The CDR3 bases are TGTGCCAGCAGCTTGGGTGGGACAGCGATTGAAAAACTGTTTTTT.

This clone was seen many times. This rearrangement joins TRBV7-6 to TRBJ2-1; TRBD2 is a possible D gene (5 bases). Germline V CDR1 and CDR2: SGHVS, FNYEAQ. The V end was cut by 2 bases, the J end by 5 bases, with 10 bases between. The CDR3 spans 14 residues. CDR3 residues: CASSLLGVDNEQFF. CDR3 DNA sequence: TGTGCCAGCAGCTTACTGGGAGTCGACAATGAGCAGTTCTTC.